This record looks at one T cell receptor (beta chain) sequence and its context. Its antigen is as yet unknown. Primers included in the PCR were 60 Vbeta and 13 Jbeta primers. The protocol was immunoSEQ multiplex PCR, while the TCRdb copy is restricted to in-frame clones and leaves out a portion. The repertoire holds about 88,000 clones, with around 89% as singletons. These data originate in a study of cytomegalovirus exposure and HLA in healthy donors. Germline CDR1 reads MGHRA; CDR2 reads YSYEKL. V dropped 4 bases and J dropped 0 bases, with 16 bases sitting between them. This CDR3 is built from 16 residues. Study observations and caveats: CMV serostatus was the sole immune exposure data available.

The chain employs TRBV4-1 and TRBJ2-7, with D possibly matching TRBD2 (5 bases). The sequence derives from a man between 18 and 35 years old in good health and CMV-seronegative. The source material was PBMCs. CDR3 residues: CASSPGWLGSSYEQYF. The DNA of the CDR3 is TGCGCCAGCAGCCCCGGGTGGTTGGGGAGCTCCTACGAGCAGTACTTC.